This T cell receptor (beta chain) stems from a study of Graves' ophthalmopathy and Graves' hyperthyroidism. The study's findings and limits: From stable hyperthyroidism, ophthalmopathy was separated by a 13-signature model with roughly 89% sensitivity and around 80% specificity.

The TCR beta CDR3 regions underwent amplification from RNA transcripts. First-round RT-PCR with HTBI primers preceded a second-round multiplex PCR. TCRdb analysed the multiplex PCR reads with MiXCR anew, one entry per CDR3 protein. The data hold some 390,000 distinct CDR3 sequences, with about 17% observed a single time. On this clonotype itself: No antigen is known for it.

The CDR3 is 13 amino acids. CDR1 is GTSNPN, CDR2 SVGIG, per germline (reference sequence). The V segment lost 3 bases and the J segment 7 bases; nucleotides outside the gene matches: 4. The chain couples TRBV30 to TRBJ2-7, with 12 nucleotides matching TRBD2. The sample taken for sequencing was peripheral blood. This TCR came from a woman between 18 and 30 years old with Graves' ophthalmopathy. The chain's CDR3 is CAWRLAGGLEQYF. In DNA, the CDR3 is TGTGCCTGGAGACTAGCGGGAGGTCTGGAGCAGTACTTC.